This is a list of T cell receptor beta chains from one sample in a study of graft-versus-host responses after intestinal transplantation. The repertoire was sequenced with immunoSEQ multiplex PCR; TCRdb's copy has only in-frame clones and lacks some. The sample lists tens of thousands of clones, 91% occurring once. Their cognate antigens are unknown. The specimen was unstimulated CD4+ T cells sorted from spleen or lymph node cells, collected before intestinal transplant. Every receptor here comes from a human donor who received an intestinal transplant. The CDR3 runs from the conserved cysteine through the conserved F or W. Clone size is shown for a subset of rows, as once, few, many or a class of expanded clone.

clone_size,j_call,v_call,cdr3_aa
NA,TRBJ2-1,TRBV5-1,CASSPGLSASNEQFF
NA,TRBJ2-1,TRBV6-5,CASSPTWTVYNEQFF
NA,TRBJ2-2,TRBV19,CASSGTANTGELFF
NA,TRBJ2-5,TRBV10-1,CASSETGRETQYF
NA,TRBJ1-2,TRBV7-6,CASSLFAGPYGYTF
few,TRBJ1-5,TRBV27,CASSSQGRQPQHF
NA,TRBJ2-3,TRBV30,CAYSGGNTDTQYF
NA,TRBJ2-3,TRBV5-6,CASSLFTVITDTQYF
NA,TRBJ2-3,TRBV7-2,CASSHGGARADTQYF
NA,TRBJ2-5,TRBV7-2,CASSVNGGAGETQYF
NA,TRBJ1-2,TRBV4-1,CASSQDGTETYGYTF
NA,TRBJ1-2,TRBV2,CASSEQTGVKGDGYTF
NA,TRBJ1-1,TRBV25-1,CASTGTGGLAEAFF
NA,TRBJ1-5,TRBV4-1,CASSQVGMSMTGDDQPQHF
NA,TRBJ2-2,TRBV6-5,CASSYGGIAGELFF
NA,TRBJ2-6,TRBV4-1,CASSLPTAGEGANVLTF
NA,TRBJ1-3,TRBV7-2,CASSLADTPAGPGNTIYF
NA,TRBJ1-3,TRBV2,CASSEESGAFGNTIYF
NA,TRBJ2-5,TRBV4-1,CASSQPRTTAGASSFQQYF
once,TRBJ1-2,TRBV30,CAWSPPSQGNYGYTF
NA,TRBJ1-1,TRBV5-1,CASSLDGKWGVGTEAFF
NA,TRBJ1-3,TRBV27,CASRMTGASGNTIYF
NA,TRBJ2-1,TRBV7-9,CASSFGTPSGYNEQFF
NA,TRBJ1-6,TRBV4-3,CASSQDSGGYNSPLHF
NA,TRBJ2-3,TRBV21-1,CASSKGVLRGLTDTQYF
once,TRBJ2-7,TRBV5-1,CASSPSGTSTEQYF
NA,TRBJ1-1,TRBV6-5,CASSLRNTEAFF
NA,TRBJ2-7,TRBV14,CASSQEQQGEQYF
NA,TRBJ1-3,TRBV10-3,CAISEQGFSGNTIYF
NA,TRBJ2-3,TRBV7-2,CASSSDYTDTQYF
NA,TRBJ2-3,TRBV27,CASSFTGQGTDTQYF
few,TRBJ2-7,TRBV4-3,CASSQGPGSSYEQYF
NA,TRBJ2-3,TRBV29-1,CSVEGAGHPTDTQYF
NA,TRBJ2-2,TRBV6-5,CASNRQGQNTGELFF
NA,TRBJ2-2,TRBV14,CASSLSRTGDLKHTGELFF
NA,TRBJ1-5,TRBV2,CASSEGQVHQPQHF
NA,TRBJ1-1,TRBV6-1,CASSGQGETEAFF
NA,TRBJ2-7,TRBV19,CASSPRQGSYEQYF
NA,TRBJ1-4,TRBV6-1,CASRLTTDDEKLFF
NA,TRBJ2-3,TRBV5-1,CASSLGQGTYTDTQYF
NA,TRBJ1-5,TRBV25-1,CASSGQGFNQPQHF
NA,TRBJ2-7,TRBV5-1,CASSPQVAGSYEQYF
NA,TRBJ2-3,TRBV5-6,CASSLGLLTDTQYF
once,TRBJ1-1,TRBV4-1,CASSQSGRGSGTEAFF
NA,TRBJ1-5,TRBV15,CATSSRAGGRLNQPQHF
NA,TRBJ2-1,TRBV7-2,CASSLRGGPYNEQFF
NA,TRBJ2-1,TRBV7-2,CASSLAGGIYNEQFF
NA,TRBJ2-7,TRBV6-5,CASSYARRGYSYEQYF
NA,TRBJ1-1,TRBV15,CATSRHGTGQGKTEAFF